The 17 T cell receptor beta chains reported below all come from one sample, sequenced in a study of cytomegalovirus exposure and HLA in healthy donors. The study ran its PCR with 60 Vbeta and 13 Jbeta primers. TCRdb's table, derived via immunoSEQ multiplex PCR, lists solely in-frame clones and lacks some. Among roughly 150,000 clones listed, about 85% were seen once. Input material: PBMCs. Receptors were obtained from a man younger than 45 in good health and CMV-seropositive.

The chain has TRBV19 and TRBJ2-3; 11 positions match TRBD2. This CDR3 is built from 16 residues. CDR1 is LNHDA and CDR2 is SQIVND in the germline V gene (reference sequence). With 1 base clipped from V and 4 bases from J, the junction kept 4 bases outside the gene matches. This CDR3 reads CASSIGLLAGADTQYF. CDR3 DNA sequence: TGTGCCAGTAGTATAGGTTTACTAGCGGGAGCAGATACGCAGTATTTT. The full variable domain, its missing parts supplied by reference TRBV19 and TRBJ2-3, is DGGITQSPKYLFRKEGQNVTLSCEQNLNHDAMYWYRQDPGQGLRLIYYSQIVNDFQKGDIAEGYSVSREKKESFPLTVTSAQKNPTAFYLCASSIGLLAGADTQYFGPGTRLTVL.

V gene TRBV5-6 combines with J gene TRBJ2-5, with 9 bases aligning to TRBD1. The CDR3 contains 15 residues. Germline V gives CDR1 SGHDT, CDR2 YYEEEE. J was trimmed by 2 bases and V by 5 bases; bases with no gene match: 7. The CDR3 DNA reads TGTGCCAGCAGGGCTAAAGGGACAGGGCAAGAGACCCAGTACTTC. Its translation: CASRAKGTGQETQYF.

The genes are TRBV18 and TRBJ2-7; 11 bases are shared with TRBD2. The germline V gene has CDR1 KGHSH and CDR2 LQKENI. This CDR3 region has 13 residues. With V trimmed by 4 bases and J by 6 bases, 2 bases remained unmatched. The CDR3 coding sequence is TGTGCCAGCTCACTGCTAGCGGGAGGCGAGCAGTACGTC. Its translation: CASSLLAGGEQYV.

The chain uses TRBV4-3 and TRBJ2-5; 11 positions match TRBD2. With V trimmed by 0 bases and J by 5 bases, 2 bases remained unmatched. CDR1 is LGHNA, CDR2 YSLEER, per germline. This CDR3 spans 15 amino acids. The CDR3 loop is CASSQDTSGSETQYF. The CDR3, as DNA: TGCGCCAGCAGCCAAGACACTAGCGGGAGTGAGACCCAGTACTTC.

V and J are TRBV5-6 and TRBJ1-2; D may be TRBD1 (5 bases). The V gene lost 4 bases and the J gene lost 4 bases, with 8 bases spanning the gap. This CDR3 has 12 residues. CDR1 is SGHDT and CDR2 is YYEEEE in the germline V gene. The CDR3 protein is CASSPGGYGYTF. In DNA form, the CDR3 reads TGTGCCAGCAGCCCCGGGGGCTATGGCTACACCTTC.

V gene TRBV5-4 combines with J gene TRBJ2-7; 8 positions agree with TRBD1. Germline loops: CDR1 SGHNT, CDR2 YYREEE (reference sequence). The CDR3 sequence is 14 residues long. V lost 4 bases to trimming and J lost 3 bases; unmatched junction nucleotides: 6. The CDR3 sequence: CASSPGTGRYEQYF. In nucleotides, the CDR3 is TGTGCCAGCAGCCCCGGGACAGGACGCTACGAGCAGTACTTC.

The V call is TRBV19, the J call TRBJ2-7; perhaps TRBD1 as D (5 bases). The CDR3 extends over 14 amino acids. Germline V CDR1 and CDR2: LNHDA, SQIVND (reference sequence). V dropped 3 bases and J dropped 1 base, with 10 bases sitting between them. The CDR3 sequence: CASSMGQGSYEQYF. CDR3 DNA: TGTGCCAGTAGTATGGGTCAGGGTTCCTACGAGCAGTACTTC.

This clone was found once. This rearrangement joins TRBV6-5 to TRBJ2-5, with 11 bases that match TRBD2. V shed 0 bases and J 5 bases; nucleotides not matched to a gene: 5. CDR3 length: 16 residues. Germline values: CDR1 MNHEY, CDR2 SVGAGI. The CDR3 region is CASSYSPSGRRETQYF. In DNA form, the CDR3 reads TGTGCCAGCAGTTACTCCCCTAGCGGGAGGCGGGAGACCCAGTACTTC.

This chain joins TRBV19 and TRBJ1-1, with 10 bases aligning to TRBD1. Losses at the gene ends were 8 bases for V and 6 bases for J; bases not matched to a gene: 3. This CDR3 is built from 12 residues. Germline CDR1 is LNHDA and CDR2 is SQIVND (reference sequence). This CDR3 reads CASGDRGPEAFF. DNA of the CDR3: TGTGCCAGTGGGGACAGGGGTCCTGAAGCTTTCTTT. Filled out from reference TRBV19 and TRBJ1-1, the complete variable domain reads DGGITQSPKYLFRKEGQNVTLSCEQNLNHDAMYWYRQDPGQGLRLIYYSQIVNDFQKGDIAEGYSVSREKKESFPLTVTSAQKNPTAFYLCASGDRGPEAFFGQGTRLTVV.

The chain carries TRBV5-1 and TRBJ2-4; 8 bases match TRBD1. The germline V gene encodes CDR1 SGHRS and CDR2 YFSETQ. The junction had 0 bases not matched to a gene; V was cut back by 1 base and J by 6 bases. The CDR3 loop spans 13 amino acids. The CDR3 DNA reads TGCGCCAGCAGCTTGACAGGGGGAAACATTCAGTACTTC. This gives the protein CASSLTGGNIQYF.

The CDR3 sequence: CAWSKRTTRTEAFF. The DNA for the CDR3 is TGTGCCTGGAGTAAGAGAACCACGAGAACTGAAGCTTTCTTT. This chain joins TRBV30 and TRBJ1-1, with D hard to call. Germline-derived CDR1 and CDR2 are GTSNPN and SVGIG (reference sequence). V lost 2 bases and J lost 5, with 15 bases in between. This CDR3 has 14 residues.

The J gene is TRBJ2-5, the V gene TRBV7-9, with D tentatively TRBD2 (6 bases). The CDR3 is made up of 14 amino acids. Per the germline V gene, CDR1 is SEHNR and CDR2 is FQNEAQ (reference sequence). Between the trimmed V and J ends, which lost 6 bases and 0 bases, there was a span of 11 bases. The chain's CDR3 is CASSHGTYQETQYF. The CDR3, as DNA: TGTGCCAGCAGTCATGGGACTTACCAAGAGACCCAGTACTTC.

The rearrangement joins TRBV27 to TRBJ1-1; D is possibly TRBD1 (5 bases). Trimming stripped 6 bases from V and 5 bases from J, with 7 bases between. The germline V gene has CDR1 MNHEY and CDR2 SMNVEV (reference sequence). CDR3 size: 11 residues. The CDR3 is CASRGGTEAFF. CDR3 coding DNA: TGTGCCAGCAGGGGGGGGACTGAAGCTTTCTTT.

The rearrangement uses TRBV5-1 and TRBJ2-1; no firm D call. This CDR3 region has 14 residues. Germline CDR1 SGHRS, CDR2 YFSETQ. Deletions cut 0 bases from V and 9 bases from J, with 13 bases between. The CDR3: CASSLALDPIEQFF. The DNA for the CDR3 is TGCGCCAGCAGCTTGGCTCTAGATCCAATTGAGCAGTTCTTC.

The CDR3 DNA is TGTGCCAGCAGTAAGGGACTAGCGGGACGTAGCTCCTACAATGAGCAGTTCTTC. Its translation: CASSKGLAGRSSYNEQFF. This chain connects TRBV7-9 to TRBJ2-1; 13 bases fit TRBD2. The ends lost 6 bases at V and 0 bases at J; junction bases unmatched: 8. The CDR3 length is 18 residues. CDR1 is SEHNR and CDR2 is FQNEAQ in the germline V gene (reference sequence).

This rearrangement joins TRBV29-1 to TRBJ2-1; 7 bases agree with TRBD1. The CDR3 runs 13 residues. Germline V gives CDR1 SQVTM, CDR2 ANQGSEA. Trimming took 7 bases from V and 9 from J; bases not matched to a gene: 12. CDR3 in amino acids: CSGTQGTGGEQFF. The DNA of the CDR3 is TGCAGCGGTACACAGGGGACGGGCGGTGAGCAGTTCTTC.

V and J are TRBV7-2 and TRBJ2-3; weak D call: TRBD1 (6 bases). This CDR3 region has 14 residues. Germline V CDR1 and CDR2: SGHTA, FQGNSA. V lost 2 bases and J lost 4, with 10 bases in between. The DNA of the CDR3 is TGTGCCAGCAGCTTAAGGCAGGGGCCAGATACGCAGTATTTT. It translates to CASSLRQGPDTQYF.